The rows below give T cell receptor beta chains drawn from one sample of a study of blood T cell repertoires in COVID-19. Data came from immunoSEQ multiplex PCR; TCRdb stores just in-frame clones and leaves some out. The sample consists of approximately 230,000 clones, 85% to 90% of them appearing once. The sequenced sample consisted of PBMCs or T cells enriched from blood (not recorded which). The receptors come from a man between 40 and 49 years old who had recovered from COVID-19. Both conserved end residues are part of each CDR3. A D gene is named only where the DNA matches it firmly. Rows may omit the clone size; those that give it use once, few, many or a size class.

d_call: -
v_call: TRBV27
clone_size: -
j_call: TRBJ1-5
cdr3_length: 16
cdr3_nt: TGTGCCAGCAGTGCCTTAGGGACAAGCGGCAATCAGCCCCAGCATTTT
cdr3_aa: CASSALGTSGNQPQHF

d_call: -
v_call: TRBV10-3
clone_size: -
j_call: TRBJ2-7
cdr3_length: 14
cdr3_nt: TGTGCCATCAGACTCGGGGTTGCCTCCTACGAGCAGTACTTC
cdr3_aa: CAIRLGVASYEQYF

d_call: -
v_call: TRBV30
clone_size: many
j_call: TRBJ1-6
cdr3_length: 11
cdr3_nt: TGTGCCTGGAGAGAGGGTTTACCCCTCCACTTT
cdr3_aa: CAWREGLPLHF

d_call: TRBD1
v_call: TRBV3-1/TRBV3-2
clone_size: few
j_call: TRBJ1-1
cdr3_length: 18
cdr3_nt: TGTGCCAGCAGCCAAGCCCGACAGGGGGCTAGCCGGAACACTGAAGCTTTCTTT
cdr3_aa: CASSQARQGASRNTEAFF

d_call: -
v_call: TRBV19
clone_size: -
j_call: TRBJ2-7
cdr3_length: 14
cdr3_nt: TGTGCCAGTAGTGATACCTATGGTGCCTACGAGCAGTACTTC
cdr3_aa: CASSDTYGAYEQYF

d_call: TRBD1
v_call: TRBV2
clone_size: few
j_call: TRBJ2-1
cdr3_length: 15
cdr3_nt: TGTGCCAGTATTCAGGGGGCTAGTCTCGAAGATGAGCAGTTCTTC
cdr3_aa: CASIQGASLEDEQFF

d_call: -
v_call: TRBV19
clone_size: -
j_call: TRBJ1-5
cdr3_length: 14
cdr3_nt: TGTGCCAGTACTCCCCTGGGGCCTTATCAGCCCCAGCATTTT
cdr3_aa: CASTPLGPYQPQHF

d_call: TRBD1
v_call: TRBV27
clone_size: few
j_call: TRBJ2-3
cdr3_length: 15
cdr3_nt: TGTGCCAGCAGTGACGGGACAGTGAGCACAGATACGCAGTATTTT
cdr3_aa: CASSDGTVSTDTQYF

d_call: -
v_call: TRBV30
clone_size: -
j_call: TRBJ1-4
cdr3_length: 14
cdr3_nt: TGTGCCTGGGGGAGGGGGGGAGCTAATGAAAAACTGTTTTTT
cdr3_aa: CAWGRGGANEKLFF

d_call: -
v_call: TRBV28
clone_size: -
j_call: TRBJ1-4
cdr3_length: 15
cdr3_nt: TGTGCCAGCCGCGCCAGGAGGGCAACTAATGAAAAACTGTTTTTT
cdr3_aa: CASRARRATNEKLFF

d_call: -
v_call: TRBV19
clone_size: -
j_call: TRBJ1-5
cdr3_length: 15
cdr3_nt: TGTGCCAGTAGTATTCTGCCAGGGTTCAATCAGCCCCAGCATTTT
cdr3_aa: CASSILPGFNQPQHF

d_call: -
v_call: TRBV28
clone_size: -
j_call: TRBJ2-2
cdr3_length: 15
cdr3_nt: TGTGCCAGCAGTCTCCCAGCCCAGGGGTCCGGGGAGCTGTTTTTT
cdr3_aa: CASSLPAQGSGELFF

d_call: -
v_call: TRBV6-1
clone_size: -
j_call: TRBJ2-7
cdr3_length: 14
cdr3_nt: TGTGCCAGCAGTGATCTGGCGGGACCCTACGAGCAGTACTTC
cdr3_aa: CASSDLAGPYEQYF

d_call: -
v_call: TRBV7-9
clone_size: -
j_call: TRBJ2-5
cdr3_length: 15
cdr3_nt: TGTGCCAGCAGCTTATTCGGGGGGCTCAAGGAGACCCAGTACTTC
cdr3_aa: CASSLFGGLKETQYF

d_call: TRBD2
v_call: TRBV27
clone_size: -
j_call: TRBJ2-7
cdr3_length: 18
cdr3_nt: TGTGCCAGCAGCACCATTGGACTAGCGGGAGGTTGGTCCTACGAGCAGTACTTC
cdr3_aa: CASSTIGLAGGWSYEQYF

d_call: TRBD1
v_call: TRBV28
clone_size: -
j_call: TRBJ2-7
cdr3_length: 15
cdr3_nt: TGTGCCAGCAGTCCGCCACGGACAGGGAATCACGAGCAGTACTTC
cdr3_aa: CASSPPRTGNHEQYF

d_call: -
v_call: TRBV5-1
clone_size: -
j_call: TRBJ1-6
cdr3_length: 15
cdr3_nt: TGCGCCAGCAGCTTGGAGGGAGGTATTAATTCACCCCTCCACTTT
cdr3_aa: CASSLEGGINSPLHF

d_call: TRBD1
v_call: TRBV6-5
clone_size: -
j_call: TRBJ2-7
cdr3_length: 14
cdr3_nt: TGTGCCAGCAGTTACAGGGGGCAATCCTACGAGCAGTACTTC
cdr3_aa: CASSYRGQSYEQYF

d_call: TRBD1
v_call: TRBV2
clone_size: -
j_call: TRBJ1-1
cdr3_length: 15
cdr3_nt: TGTGCCAGCAGTGAATTGCGACAGGGGGGCACTGAAGCTTTCTTT
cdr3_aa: CASSELRQGGTEAFF

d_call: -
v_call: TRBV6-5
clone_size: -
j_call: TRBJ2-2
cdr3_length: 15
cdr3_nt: TGTGCCAGCAAATTGGGGCAGGGAGGCACCGGGGAGCTGTTTTTT
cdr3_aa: CASKLGQGGTGELFF

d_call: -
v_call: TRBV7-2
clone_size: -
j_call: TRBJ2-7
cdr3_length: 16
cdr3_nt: TGTGCCAGCAGCTGGGGGGGTCCGGATTGGGACAACGAGCAGTACTTC
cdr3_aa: CASSWGGPDWDNEQYF

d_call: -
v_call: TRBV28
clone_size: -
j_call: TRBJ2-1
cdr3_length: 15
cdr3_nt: TGTGCCGTTCAGGGTCCGACGAAGAAGTACAATGAGCAGTTCTTC
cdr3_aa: CAVQGPTKKYNEQFF

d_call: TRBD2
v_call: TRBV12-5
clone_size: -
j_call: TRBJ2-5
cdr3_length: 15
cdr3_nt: TGTGCTAGTGGTTTGGACCTGGGAGGGAGGGAGACCCAGTACTTC
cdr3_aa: CASGLDLGGRETQYF

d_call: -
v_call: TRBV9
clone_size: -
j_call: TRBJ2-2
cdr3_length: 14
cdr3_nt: TGTGCCAGCAGCGTAGTCAGGAACACCGGGGAGCTGTTTTTT
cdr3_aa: CASSVVRNTGELFF

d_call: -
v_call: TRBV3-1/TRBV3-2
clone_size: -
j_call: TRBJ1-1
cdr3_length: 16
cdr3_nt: TGTGCCAGCAGCCACACCCCATCGGGGGGGAACACTGAAGCTTTCTTT
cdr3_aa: CASSHTPSGGNTEAFF

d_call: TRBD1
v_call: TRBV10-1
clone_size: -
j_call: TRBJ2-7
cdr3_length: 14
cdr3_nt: TGCGCCAGCTGGCAGTCCTTAGGGGGCCACGAGCAGTACTTC
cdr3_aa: CASWQSLGGHEQYF

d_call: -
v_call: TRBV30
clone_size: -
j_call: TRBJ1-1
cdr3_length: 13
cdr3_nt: TGTGCCTGGAGTGCGCAGGGATTCACTGAAGCTTTCTTT
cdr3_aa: CAWSAQGFTEAFF

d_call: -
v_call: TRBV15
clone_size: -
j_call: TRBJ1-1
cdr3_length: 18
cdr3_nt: TGTGCCACCAGCACCCAAGGACAGCCACACGCATTGAACACTGAAGCTTTCTTT
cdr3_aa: CATSTQGQPHALNTEAFF

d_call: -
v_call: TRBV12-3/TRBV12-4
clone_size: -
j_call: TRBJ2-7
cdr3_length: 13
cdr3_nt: TGTGCCAGCAGTCCTCCAGGAGAGGGCGAGCAGTACTTC
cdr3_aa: CASSPPGEGEQYF

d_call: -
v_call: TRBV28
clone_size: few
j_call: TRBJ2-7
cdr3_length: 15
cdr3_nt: TGTGCCAGCAATCCCCTAGGAGGCCACTCCTACGAGCAGTACTTC
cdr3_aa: CASNPLGGHSYEQYF

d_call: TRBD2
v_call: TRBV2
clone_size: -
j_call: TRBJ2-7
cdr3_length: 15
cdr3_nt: TGTGCCAGCAGTGAAGCCGTAGCGGGGGGGTACGAGCAGTACTTC
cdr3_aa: CASSEAVAGGYEQYF

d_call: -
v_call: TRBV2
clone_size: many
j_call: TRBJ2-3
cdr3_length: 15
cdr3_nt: TGTGCCAGCATAGCGACGGATCTGATGACAGATACGCAGTATTTT
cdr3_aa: CASIATDLMTDTQYF

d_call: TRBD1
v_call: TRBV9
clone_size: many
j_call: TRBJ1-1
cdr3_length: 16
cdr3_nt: TGTGCCAGCAGCACCCTACTGGGGACAGGGAACACTGAAGCTTTCTTT
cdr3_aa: CASSTLLGTGNTEAFF

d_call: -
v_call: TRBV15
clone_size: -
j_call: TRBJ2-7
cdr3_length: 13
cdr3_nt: TGTGCCACCAGCAGAGATCCCGGGGAAGAGCAGTACTTC
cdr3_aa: CATSRDPGEEQYF

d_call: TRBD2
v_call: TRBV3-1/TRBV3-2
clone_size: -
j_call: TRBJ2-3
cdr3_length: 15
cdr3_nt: TGTGCCAGCAGCCGCGCTAGCGGAATGACAGATACGCAGTATTTT
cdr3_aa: CASSRASGMTDTQYF

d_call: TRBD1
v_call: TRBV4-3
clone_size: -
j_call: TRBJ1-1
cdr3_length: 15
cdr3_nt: TGCGCCAGCAGCCCTCCAGAGGGGGCTAGGACTGAAGCTTTCTTT
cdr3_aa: CASSPPEGARTEAFF

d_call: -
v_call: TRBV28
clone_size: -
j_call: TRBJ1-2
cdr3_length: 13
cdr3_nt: TGTGCCAGCAGTTCAGGGGTGGGCTATGGCTACACCTTC
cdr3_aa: CASSSGVGYGYTF

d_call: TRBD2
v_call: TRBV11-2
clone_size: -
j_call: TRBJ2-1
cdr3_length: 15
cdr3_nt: TGTGCCAGCAGCTTAGTTCCTAGCGGGGGCTATGAGCAGTTCTTC
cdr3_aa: CASSLVPSGGYEQFF

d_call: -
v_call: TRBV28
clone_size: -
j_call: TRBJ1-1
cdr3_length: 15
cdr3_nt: TGTGCCAGCCCTCAGAGGTTGCTTTCGAACACTGAAGCTTTCTTT
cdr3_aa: CASPQRLLSNTEAFF

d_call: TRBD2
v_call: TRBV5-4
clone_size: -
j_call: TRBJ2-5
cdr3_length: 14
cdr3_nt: TGTGCCAGCAGCCTGGGGCTAGCGGGAGAGACCCAGTACTTC
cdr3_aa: CASSLGLAGETQYF

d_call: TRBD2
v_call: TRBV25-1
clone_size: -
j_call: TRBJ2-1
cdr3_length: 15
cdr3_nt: TGTGCCAGCAGTGGGGGACTAGCGGGGAGGAATGAGCAGTTCTTC
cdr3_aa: CASSGGLAGRNEQFF

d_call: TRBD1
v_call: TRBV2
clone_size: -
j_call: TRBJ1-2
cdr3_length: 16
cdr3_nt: TGTGCCAGCAGTCGGTCCCGGGACAGGGGTTGGTATGGCTACACCTTC
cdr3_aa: CASSRSRDRGWYGYTF

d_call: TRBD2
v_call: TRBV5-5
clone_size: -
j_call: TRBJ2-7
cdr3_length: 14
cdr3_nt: TGTGCCAGCAGCTTGGAGGGCGGGGGGAGCGAGCAGTACTTC
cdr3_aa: CASSLEGGGSEQYF

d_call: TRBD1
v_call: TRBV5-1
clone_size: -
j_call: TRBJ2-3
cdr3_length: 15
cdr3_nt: TGCGCCAGCAGCCCTGTGACAGGGGTGACAGATACGCAGTATTTT
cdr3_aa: CASSPVTGVTDTQYF